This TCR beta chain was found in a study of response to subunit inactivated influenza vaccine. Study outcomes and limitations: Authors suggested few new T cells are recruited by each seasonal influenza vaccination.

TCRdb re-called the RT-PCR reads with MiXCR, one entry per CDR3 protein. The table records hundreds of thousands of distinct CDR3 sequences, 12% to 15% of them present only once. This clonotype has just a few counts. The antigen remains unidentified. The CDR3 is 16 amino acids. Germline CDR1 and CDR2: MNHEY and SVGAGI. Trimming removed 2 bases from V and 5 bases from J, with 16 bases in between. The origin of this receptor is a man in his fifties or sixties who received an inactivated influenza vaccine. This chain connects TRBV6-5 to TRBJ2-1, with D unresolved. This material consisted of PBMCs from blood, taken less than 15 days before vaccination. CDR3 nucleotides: TGTGCCAGCAGTTACATCGGCGGCCGATTCAACAATGAGCAGTTCTTC. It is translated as CASSYIGGRFNNEQFF.